The entry below describes one T cell receptor beta chain. The authors' processing: Cell counts per sample came from amplifying reference gene primers. Repertoires were generated with immunoSEQ multiplex PCR, while TCRdb's copy carries only in-frame clones and drops some. V, J and clone size are those of that table, while D and trimming were read from the DNA. The table has about 240,000 clones, 70% to 90% seen once. This entry comes from a study of blood T cell repertoires in COVID-19. Across the whole study: Collection of acute and convalescent COVID-19 samples took place in the United States, Italy and Spain. T cells, B-cell-depleted T cells, or PBMCs supplied cDNA or gDNA.

Germline-derived CDR1 and CDR2 are LNHDA and SQIVND (reference sequence). The V and J ends lost 2 bases and 0 bases respectively, with 8 bases between them. This CDR3 has 14 amino acids. The chain employs TRBV19 and TRBJ2-7, with D perhaps matching TRBD1 (6 bases). The TCR sequence derives from a man aged 60 to 75 with acute or convalescent COVID-19. Sequenced input: peripheral blood. The CDR3 region is CASSIRQDSYEQYF. The CDR3 nucleotides are TGTGCCAGTAGTATACGACAGGACTCCTACGAGCAGTACTTC.